The present entry profiles one T cell receptor (beta chain) with its context. This entry comes from a study of blood T cells in healthy people across ages. CDR3 length equals 14 residues. V lost 6 bases and J lost 6; bases outside the gene matches: 6. Germline V CDR1 and CDR2: MNHEY, SVGAGI. A second PCR, run for about 7 to 11 cycles, used a sample-barcoded 5' primer plus a J-beta primer mix. One entry per CDR3 protein, called by TCRdb with MiXCR from the 5' RACE reads. The data show about 1 million distinct CDR3 sequences, 25% seen once. The sample was also reused in another study, on T cells of mothers and their children.

This chain joins TRBV6-5 and TRBJ1-5; 9 nucleotides line up with TRBD1. Sequencing was done on a sample of blood. This TCR was sampled from a girl aged 2-15 years in good health. For the CDR3, the DNA is TGTGCCAGCAGCTACACAGGGGGCAGTCAGCCCCAGCATTTT. This codes for CASSYTGGSQPQHF.